These 25 T cell receptor beta chains share one sample of origin, sequenced in a study of CD8 T cells in Susac syndrome (dated by TCRdb to 2018 to 2020). Libraries were built with the immunoSEQ multiplex PCR assay. RNA was extracted using the RNeasy kit, and roughly 0.5 to 1 microgram was reverse transcribed with random hexamers. The public sequencing data were trimmed at Q25 with fastp and processed into clonotypes with MiXCR by TCRdb, which kept only in-frame beta chains. Each entry is one CDR3 protein sequence, shown with its most common DNA and genes. A total of about 120,000 distinct CDR3 sequences appear in this sample, 96% of them only once. Over 0.12% of the sample belongs to the ten largest clones. The sample consisted of CD4+ T cells from PBMCs. These receptors came from a human donor with Susac syndrome.

V usage is TRBV29-1 and J usage is TRBJ2-2; D perhaps matches TRBD2 (6 bases). V shed 5 bases and J shed 3 bases, with 10 bases lying between them. The CDR3 runs to 13 residues. CDR1 is SQVTM and CDR2 is ANQGSEA in the germline V gene. The CDR3, as DNA: TGCAGCGTTACGGGACTCTACACCGGGGAGCTGTTTTTT. Its protein is CSVTGLYTGELFF.

The rearrangement uses TRBV30 and TRBJ2-1, with a weak D call TRBD1 (6 bases). The CDR3 has 13 residues. Germline-derived CDR1 and CDR2 are GTSNPN and SVGIG (reference sequence). V lost 0 bases to trimming and J lost 5 bases, with 8 bases between them. The CDR3 here is CAWSVGQNNEQFF. The CDR3 DNA sequence: TGTGCCTGGAGTGTAGGACAGAACAATGAGCAGTTCTTC.

This chain links TRBV29-1 with TRBJ2-6; D gene unclear. Germline V lookup: CDR1 SQVTM, CDR2 ANQGSEA. V lost 7 bases and J lost 2, with 9 bases in between. The CDR3 length is 13 residues. This CDR3 reads CSGKGAGANVLTF. The CDR3 DNA is TGCAGCGGGAAGGGTGCTGGGGCCAACGTCCTGACTTTC.

The chain couples TRBV20-1 to TRBJ1-2; TRBD1 matches 7 bases. Germline CDR1 DFQATT, CDR2 SNEGSKA (reference sequence). After removal of 1 base from V and 8 bases from J, the junction contained 13 bases not matched to a gene. The CDR3 has 15 amino acids. CDR3 sequence (DNA): TGCAGTGCTAGAGCAAAGACAGGGAAGTTCGAGGGCTACACCTTC. This sequence encodes CSARAKTGKFEGYTF.

The V and J genes are TRBV5-4 and TRBJ2-4; 10 bases map to TRBD1. The trim removed 3 bases at V and 1 base at J, leaving 10 bases unmatched. Germline values: CDR1 SGHNT, CDR2 YYREEE (reference sequence). The CDR3 has 18 residues. The CDR3 DNA sequence: TGTGCCAGCAGCTCCCGGGACAGGGGTCCATTGGCCAAAAACATTCAGTACTTC. This gives the protein CASSSRDRGPLAKNIQYF.

CDR3 bases: TGTGCCAGCAGTTACTCGTGGACCTATGGCTACACCTTC. Encoded protein: CASSYSWTYGYTF. The J gene is TRBJ1-2, the V gene TRBV6-2 or TRBV6-3; D is uncertain. V lost 0 bases to trimming and J lost 4 bases, with 6 bases between them. The CDR3 has 13 amino acids. The germline V gene has CDR1 MNHEY and CDR2 SVGEGT.

CDR3 sequence reads: CASSEFGGRDTQYF. DNA for the CDR3: TGTGCCAGCAGTGAATTTGGCGGGAGGGATACGCAGTATTTT. This chain links TRBV25-1 with TRBJ2-3; 8 nucleotides match TRBD2. The CDR3 extends over 14 amino acids. J gave up 6 bases and V 1 base, and 3 bases lay outside the gene matches. Germline CDR1 MGHDK, CDR2 SYGVNS.

This chain connects TRBV27 to TRBJ2-1; D unresolved. V lost 6 bases to trimming and J lost 10 bases, with 10 bases between them. This CDR3 has 11 residues. Germline assignment: CDR1 MNHEY and CDR2 SMNVEV (reference sequence). CDR3 amino acids: CASRSLGEQFF. DNA of the CDR3: TGTGCCAGCAGAAGCCTGGGAGAGCAGTTCTTC.

The rearrangement joins TRBV28 to TRBJ2-1; D unclear. The V end lost 2 bases, the J end lost 7 bases, and 18 bases lay between the germline ends. This CDR3 comprises 16 residues. Per the germline V gene, CDR1 is MDHEN and CDR2 is SYDVKM. The CDR3 sequence: CASSLGRPSQPNEQFF. CDR3 DNA sequence: TGTGCCAGCAGTTTAGGCCGGCCGAGCCAGCCTAATGAGCAGTTCTTC. Full variable domain (missing parts from reference TRBV28 and TRBJ2-1): DVKVTQSSRYLVKRTGEKVFLECVQDMDHENMFWYRQDPGLGLRLIYFSYDVKMKEKGDIPEGYSVSREKKERFSLILESASTNQTSMYLCASSLGRPSQPNEQFFGPGTRLTVL.

This rearrangement joins TRBV11-2 to TRBJ2-5; the match to TRBD2 covers 7 bases. The CDR3 totals 12 residues. V lost 4 bases and J lost 5; bases outside the gene matches: 1. Germline lookup yields CDR1 SGHAT and CDR2 FQNNGV. In DNA, the CDR3 is TGTGCCAGCAGCTCGCGGGGGGAGACCCAGTACTTC. Encoded protein: CASSSRGETQYF. The full variable domain, in which reference TRBV11-2 and TRBJ2-5 provide the parts outside the CDR3, is EAGVAQSPRYKIIEKRQSVAFWCNPISGHATLYWYQQILGQGPKLLIQFQNNGVVDDSQLPKDRFSAERLKGVDSTLKIQPAKLEDSAVYLCASSSRGETQYFGPGTRLLVL.

The chain joins TRBV3-1 to TRBJ1-1; 9 bases map to TRBD1. CDR3 length equals 14 residues. Germline V gene data show CDR1 as LGHDT and CDR2 as YNNKEL (reference sequence). V lost 5 bases to trimming and J lost 8 bases; unmatched junction nucleotides: 9. The CDR3 coding sequence is TGTGCCAGCAGCTCAAGGGACAGGGAAACCGAAGCTTTCTTT. Translating it yields CASSSRDRETEAFF.

The gene calls are TRBV24-1 and TRBJ2-2; D not resolved. The CDR3 length is 14 residues. The germline V and J ends were trimmed by 6 bases and 2 bases, with 9 bases remaining between them. CDR1 and CDR2 (germline): KGHDR, SFDVKD. The CDR3 DNA sequence: TGTGCCACCAGTAGAGACGTTAACACCGGGGAGCTGTTTTTT. As protein: CATSRDVNTGELFF.

The chain couples TRBV9 to TRBJ2-5, with D unresolved. With 3 bases removed from V and 0 bases from J, the gap between germline ends came to 3 bases. The CDR3 extends over 12 amino acids. Per the germline V gene, CDR1 is SGDLS and CDR2 is YYNGEE. The CDR3 region has the DNA TGTGCCAGCAGCGCCAACCAAGAGACCCAGTACTTC. Protein: CASSANQETQYF. The full variable domain, rest sourced from reference TRBV9 and TRBJ2-5, is DSGVTQTPKHLITATGQRVTLRCSPRSGDLSVYWYQQSLDQGLQFLIQYYNGEERAKGNILERFSAQQFPDLHSELNLSSLELGDSALYFCASSANQETQYFGPGTRLLVL.

V is TRBV10-3 and J is TRBJ2-3; 10 nucleotides line up with TRBD2. V lost 4 bases to trimming and J lost 5 bases; unmatched junction nucleotides: 0. The CDR3 is 13 residues long. Germline V gene data show CDR1 as ENHRY and CDR2 as SYGVKD. The CDR3 coding sequence is TGTGCCATCAGTGGACTAGCGGGAGATACGCAGTATTTT. This gives the protein CAISGLAGDTQYF.

The rearrangement links TRBV4-1 to TRBJ2-5, with D possibly matching TRBD2 (6 bases). The V end was cut by 0 bases, the J end by 5 bases, with 13 bases between. This CDR3 contains 15 residues. The germline CDR1 and CDR2 sequences are MGHRA and YSYEKL. CDR3 nucleotide sequence: TGCGCCAGCAGCCAAGATGGGACTGGAAGGGAGACCCAGTACTTC. It translates to CASSQDGTGRETQYF.

This chain uses TRBV7-3 with TRBJ2-7; possibly TRBD2 for D (5 bases). This CDR3 region has 15 residues. With 1 base removed from V and 2 bases from J, the gap between germline ends came to 12 bases. Germline V CDR1 and CDR2: SGHTA, FQGTGA. The CDR3 DNA sequence: TGTGCCAGCAGCTTAATGGCGGGCCTCACCTACGAGCAGTACTTC. This translates into CASSLMAGLTYEQYF.

The chain carries TRBV12-3 or TRBV12-4 and TRBJ2-7; 7 bases match TRBD1. With V trimmed by 3 bases and J by 1 base, 3 bases remained unmatched. The CDR3 contains 14 residues. The CDR3 reads CASSFRQGSYEQYF. For the CDR3, the DNA is TGTGCCAGCAGTTTCCGACAGGGATCCTACGAGCAGTACTTC.

The gene calls are TRBV3-1 and TRBJ1-1, with D tentatively TRBD1 (5 bases). There are 14 residues in the CDR3. V was pared by 6 bases and J by 6 bases, with 17 bases between. Germline lookup yields CDR1 LGHDT and CDR2 YNNKEL (reference sequence). This CDR3 is CASRWRQRGAEAFF. CDR3 bases: TGTGCCAGCAGATGGAGGCAGCGGGGCGCTGAAGCTTTCTTT.

The J gene is TRBJ2-7, the V gene TRBV11-1; D is perhaps TRBD2 (7 bases). The V end was cut by 5 bases, the J end by 1 base, with 18 bases between. CDR1 and CDR2 from the germline V gene are SGHAT and FQDESV (reference sequence). The CDR3 spans 16 residues. CDR3 in amino acids: CASSPFGGARSYEQYF. The CDR3 DNA follows: TGTGCCAGCAGCCCCTTTGGGGGGGCCCGTTCCTACGAGCAGTACTTC.

The rearrangement links TRBV29-1 to TRBJ2-3; the D is unclear. This CDR3 contains 14 residues. V was pared by 4 bases and J by 7 bases, with 18 bases between. Germline V gene data show CDR1 as SQVTM and CDR2 as ANQGSEA. The CDR3 DNA sequence: TGCAGCGTTGTCATCGGCGACCAAAGAAATACGCAGTATTTT. Translating it yields CSVVIGDQRNTQYF.

The V and J genes are TRBV6-5 and TRBJ1-1; D is unclear. V lost 0 bases, J lost 1 base, and 6 bases lay in between. The germline gives CDR1 MNHEY, CDR2 SVGAGI. This CDR3 has 14 residues. The CDR3 DNA reads TGTGCCAGCAGTTACTCGAACGGGAACACTGAAGCTTTCTTT. Translated, it gives CASSYSNGNTEAFF.

The chain is built from TRBV14 and TRBJ1-1, with D unclear. The CDR3 totals 14 residues. V was cut by 4 bases and J by 1 base, with 10 bases left in between. The germline CDR1 and CDR2 sequences are SGHDN and FVKESK. This CDR3 is CASSPPGANTEAFF. The CDR3 DNA follows: TGTGCCAGCAGCCCTCCGGGAGCGAACACTGAAGCTTTCTTT.

This chain joins TRBV20-1 and TRBJ1-2; tentatively, D is TRBD1 (5 bases). CDR3 length: 10 residues. Per germline, CDR1 DFQATT and CDR2 SNEGSKA (reference sequence). The V end was cut by 6 bases, the J end by 8 bases, with 10 bases between. As DNA, the CDR3 is TGCAGTGCCCCTCAGGGAGGCTACACCTTC. It encodes CSAPQGGYTF.

The gene calls are TRBV5-1 and TRBJ2-1, with 11 bases lining up with TRBD2. The CDR3 runs 16 residues. J lost 7 bases, V lost 4 bases, and 10 bases had no gene match. Germline V lookup: CDR1 SGHRS, CDR2 YFSETQ. Written as DNA, the CDR3 is TGCGCCAGCAGCCCCCTTAGCGGGAGGGCCACGAATGAGCAGTTCTTC. Its protein product is CASSPLSGRATNEQFF.

This sequence joins TRBV4-2 and TRBJ2-7; D unclear. The CDR3 covers 12 residues. Trimming pared 0 bases from V and 6 bases from J, leaving 6 bases between. CDR1 and CDR2 (germline): LGHNA, YNFKEQ. The CDR3 DNA is TGTGCCAGCAGCCAAGATGGATTCGAGCAGTACTTC. Its protein is CASSQDGFEQYF.